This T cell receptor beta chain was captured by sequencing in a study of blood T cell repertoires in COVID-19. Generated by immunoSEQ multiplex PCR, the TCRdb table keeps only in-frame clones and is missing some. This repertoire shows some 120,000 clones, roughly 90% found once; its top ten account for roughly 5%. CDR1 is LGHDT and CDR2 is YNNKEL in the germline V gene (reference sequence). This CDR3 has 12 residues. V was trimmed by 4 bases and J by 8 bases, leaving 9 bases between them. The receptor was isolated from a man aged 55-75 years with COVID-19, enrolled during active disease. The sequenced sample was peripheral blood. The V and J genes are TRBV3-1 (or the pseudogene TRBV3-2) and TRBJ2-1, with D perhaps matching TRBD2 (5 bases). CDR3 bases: TGTGCCAGCAGCCGGAGGAGCGATGAGCAGTTCTTC. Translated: CASSRRSDEQFF.